The rows below give T cell receptor beta chains drawn from one sample of a study of blood T cell repertoires in COVID-19. Only in-frame clones appear in the TCRdb table, and some are missing; sequencing was by immunoSEQ multiplex PCR. Here the sample spans hundreds of thousands of clones, 88% being singletons. Sequenced sample: peripheral blood. The receptors here all came from a middle-aged woman who had recovered from COVID-19. CDR3s include the opening cysteine and the closing phenylalanine or tryptophan. The order of the fields is J gene, clone size, D gene, V gene, CDR3 protein, CDR3 DNA. D genes are given only for firm matches. Size tells how often a clone was seen (once, few, many) or the class of an expanded clone, and some rows leave it out.

TRBJ1-2,-,-,TRBV30,CACAGVGYTF,TGTGCCTGCGCAGGGGTCGGCTACACCTTC
TRBJ1-1,-,-,TRBV29-1,CSGQDTEAFF,TGCAGCGGACAGGACACTGAAGCTTTCTTT
TRBJ2-2,-,-,TRBV9,CASSVGSEVYTGELFF,TGTGCCAGCAGCGTAGGTAGTGAGGTATACACCGGGGAGCTGTTTTTT
TRBJ1-2,-,-,TRBV24-1,CATSDFGQGFYGYTF,TGTGCCACCAGTGATTTTGGGCAGGGATTCTATGGCTACACCTTC
TRBJ2-7,once,TRBD2,TRBV5-4,CASSLLLAGGYEQYF,TGTGCCAGCAGCTTGTTACTAGCGGGAGGGTACGAGCAGTACTTC
TRBJ1-2,-,TRBD1,TRBV6-4,CASSVDRGLSQHGYTF,TGTGCCAGCAGTGTGGACAGGGGTCTATCCCAGCATGGCTACACCTTC
TRBJ2-7,-,-,TRBV4-1,CASSQVVGANSGREQYF,TGCGCCAGCAGCCAAGTGGTGGGAGCCAATTCGGGCCGGGAGCAGTACTTC
TRBJ1-2,-,-,TRBV5-1,CASSFGALVGYTF,TGCGCCAGCAGCTTTGGAGCGTTGGTAGGCTACACCTTC
TRBJ2-2,-,TRBD2,TRBV19,CASSRLGGGTGELFF,TGTGCCAGTAGTCGGCTTGGGGGGGGCACCGGGGAGCTGTTTTTT
TRBJ1-1,-,-,TRBV6-6,CASSTRTAAQAFF,TGTGCCAGCAGTACCCGGACAGCCGCCCAAGCTTTCTTT